This entry features one T cell receptor beta chain sequence. This specimen comes from a study of control samples from healthy donors and cancer patients. Data came from immunoSEQ multiplex PCR; TCRdb stores just in-frame clones and leaves some out. The data show approximately 94,000 clones, with about 90% seen just once and 18% held by the top ten. This CDR3 spans 15 amino acids. V was shortened by 5 bases and J by 7 bases, with 18 bases between the two germline ends. Per germline, CDR1 SGHVS and CDR2 FQNEAQ. This chain joins TRBV7-8 and TRBJ1-3; D is perhaps TRBD1 (5 bases). The clonotype was recovered from a woman between 50 and 59 years old in good health. Sequenced: blood. This CDR3 is CASSPWDGEWNTIYF. The CDR3, as DNA: TGTGCCAGCAGCCCCTGGGACGGCGAATGGAACACCATATATTTT.